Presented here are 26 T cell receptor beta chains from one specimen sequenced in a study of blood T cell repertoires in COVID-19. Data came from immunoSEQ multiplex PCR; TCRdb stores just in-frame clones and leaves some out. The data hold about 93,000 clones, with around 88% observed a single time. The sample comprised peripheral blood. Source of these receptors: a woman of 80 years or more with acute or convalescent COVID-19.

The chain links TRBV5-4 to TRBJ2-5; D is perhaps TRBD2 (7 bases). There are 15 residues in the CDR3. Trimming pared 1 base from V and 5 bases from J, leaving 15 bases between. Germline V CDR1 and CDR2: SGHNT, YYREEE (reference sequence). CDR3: CASSLRGGRKETQYF. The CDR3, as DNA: TGTGCCAGCAGCTTGAGGGGGGGTAGGAAGGAGACCCAGTACTTC.

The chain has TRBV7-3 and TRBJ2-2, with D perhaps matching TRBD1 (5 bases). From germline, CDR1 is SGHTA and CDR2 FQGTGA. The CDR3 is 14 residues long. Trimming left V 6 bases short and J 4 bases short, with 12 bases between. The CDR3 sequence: CASSTSRATGELFF. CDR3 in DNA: TGTGCCAGCAGTACGTCCAGGGCCACCGGGGAGCTGTTTTTT. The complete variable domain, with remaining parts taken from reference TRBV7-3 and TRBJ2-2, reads GAGVSQTPSNKVTEKGKYVELRCDPISGHTALYWYRQSLGQGPEFLIYFQGTGAADDSGLPNDRFFAVRPEGSVSTLKIQRTERGDSAVYLCASSTSRATGELFFGEGSRLTVL.

CDR3 sequence reads: CASSSTQGSYEQYF. CDR3 sequence (DNA): TGTGCCAGCAGCTCCACACAGGGATCCTACGAGCAGTACTTC. The chain couples TRBV7-2 to TRBJ2-7, with a possible D match to TRBD1 (6 bases). The germline V gene encodes CDR1 SGHTA and CDR2 FQGNSA. The CDR3 totals 14 residues. V lost 4 bases and J 1 base, leaving 11 bases between the germline ends.

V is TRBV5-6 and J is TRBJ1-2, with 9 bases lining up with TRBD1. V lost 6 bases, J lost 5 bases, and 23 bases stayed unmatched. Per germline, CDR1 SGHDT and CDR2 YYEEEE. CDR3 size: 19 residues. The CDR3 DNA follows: TGTGCCAGCACGAAATCCGGGACAGGGACCTCATTGGGGAGGTATGGCTACACCTTC. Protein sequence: CASTKSGTGTSLGRYGYTF.

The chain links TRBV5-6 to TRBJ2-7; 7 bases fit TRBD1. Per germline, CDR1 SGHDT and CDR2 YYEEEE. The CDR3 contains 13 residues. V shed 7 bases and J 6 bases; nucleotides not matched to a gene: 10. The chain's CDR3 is CASGPTGPGEQYF. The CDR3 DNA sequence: TGTGCCAGCGGACCGACAGGGCCCGGCGAGCAGTACTTC.

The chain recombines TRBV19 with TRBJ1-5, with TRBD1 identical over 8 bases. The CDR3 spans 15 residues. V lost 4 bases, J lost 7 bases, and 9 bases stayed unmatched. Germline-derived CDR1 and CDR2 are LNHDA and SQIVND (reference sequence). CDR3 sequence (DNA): TGTGCCAGTAGTACGACAGGGGCCTCGGGGCAGCCCCAGCATTTT. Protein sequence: CASSTTGASGQPQHF. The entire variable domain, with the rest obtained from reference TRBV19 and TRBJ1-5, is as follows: DGGITQSPKYLFRKEGQNVTLSCEQNLNHDAMYWYRQDPGQGLRLIYYSQIVNDFQKGDIAEGYSVSREKKESFPLTVTSAQKNPTAFYLCASSTTGASGQPQHFGDGTRLSIL.

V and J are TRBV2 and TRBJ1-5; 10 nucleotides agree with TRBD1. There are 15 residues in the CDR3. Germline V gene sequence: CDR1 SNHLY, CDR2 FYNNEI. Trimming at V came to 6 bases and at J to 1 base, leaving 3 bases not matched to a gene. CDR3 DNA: TGTGCCAGCAGAGAGGGACAGGGGAGCAATCAGCCCCAGCATTTT. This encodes CASREGQGSNQPQHF.

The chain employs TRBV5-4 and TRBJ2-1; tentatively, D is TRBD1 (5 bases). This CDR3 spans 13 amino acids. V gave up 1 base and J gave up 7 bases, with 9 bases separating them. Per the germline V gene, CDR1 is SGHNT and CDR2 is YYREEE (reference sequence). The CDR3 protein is CASSLYKGNEQFF. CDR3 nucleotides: TGTGCCAGCAGCTTGTATAAGGGGAATGAGCAGTTCTTC.

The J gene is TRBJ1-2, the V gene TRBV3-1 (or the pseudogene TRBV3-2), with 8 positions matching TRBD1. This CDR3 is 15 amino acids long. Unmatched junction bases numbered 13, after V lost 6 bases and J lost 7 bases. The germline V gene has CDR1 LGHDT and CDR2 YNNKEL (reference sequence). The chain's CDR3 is CASRPTGAYWSGYTF. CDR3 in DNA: TGTGCCAGCAGACCGACAGGGGCCTATTGGAGTGGCTACACCTTC.

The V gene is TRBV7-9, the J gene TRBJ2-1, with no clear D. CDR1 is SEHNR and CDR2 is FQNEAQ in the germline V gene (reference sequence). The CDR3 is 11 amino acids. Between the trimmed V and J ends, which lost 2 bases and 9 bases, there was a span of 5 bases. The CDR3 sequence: CASSLLVEQFF. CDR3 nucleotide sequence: TGTGCCAGCAGCTTACTCGTTGAGCAGTTCTTC.

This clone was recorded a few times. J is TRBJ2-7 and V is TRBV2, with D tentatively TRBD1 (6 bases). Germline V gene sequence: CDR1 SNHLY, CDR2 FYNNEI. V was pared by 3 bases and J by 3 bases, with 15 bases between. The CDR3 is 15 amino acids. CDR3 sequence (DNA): TGTGCCAGCAGTGAGCTTGGGGCAGGGGTCTACGAGCAGTACTTC. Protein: CASSELGAGVYEQYF.

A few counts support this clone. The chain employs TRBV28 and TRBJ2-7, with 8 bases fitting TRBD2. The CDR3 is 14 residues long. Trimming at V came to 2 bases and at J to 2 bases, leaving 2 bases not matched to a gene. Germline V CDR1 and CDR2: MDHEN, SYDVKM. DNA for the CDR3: TGTGCCAGCAGTTTAGGAGCGGGGGCCTACGAGCAGTACTTC. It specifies CASSLGAGAYEQYF.

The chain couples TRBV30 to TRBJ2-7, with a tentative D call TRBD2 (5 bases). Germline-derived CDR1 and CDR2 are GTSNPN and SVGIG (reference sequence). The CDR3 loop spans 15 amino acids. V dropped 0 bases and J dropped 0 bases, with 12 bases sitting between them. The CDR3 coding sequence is TGTGCCTGGAGTGTACATGGGGAGCCCTCCTACGAGCAGTACTTC. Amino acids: CAWSVHGEPSYEQYF.

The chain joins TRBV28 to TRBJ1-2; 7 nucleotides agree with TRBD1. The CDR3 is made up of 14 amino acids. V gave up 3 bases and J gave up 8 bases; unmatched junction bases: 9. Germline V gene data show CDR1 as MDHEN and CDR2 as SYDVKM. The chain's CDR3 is CASSLGQFVGGYTF. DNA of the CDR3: TGTGCCAGCAGTTTGGGACAGTTCGTGGGCGGCTACACCTTC.

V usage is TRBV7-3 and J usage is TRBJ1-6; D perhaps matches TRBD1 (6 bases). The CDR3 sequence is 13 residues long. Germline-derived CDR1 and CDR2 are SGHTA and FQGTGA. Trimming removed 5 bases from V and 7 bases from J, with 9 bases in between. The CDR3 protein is CASSLDRNSPLHF. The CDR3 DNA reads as TGTGCCAGCAGCCTCGACAGGAATTCACCCCTCCACTTT.

CDR3 DNA: TGTGCCAGCAGTTACACGGACACAGATGAAGCTTTCTTT. It codes for CASSYTDTDEAFF. The chain employs TRBV6-5 and TRBJ1-1; D perhaps matches TRBD1 (5 bases). CDR1 MNHEY and CDR2 SVGAGI come from the germline V gene. The CDR3 is made up of 13 amino acids. The V and J ends lost 2 bases and 7 bases respectively, with 11 bases between them.

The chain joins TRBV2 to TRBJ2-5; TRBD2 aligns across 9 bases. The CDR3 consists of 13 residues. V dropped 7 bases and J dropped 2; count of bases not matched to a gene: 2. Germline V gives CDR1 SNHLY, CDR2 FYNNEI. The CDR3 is CASNLAGQETQYF. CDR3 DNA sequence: TGTGCCAGCAACCTAGCGGGGCAAGAGACCCAGTACTTC. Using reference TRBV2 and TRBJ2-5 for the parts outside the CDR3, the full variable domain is EPEVTQTPSHQVTQMGQEVILRCVPISNHLYFYWYRQILGQKVEFLVSFYNNEISEKSEIFDDQFSVERPDGSNFTLKIRSTKLEDSAMYFCASNLAGQETQYFGPGTRLLVL.

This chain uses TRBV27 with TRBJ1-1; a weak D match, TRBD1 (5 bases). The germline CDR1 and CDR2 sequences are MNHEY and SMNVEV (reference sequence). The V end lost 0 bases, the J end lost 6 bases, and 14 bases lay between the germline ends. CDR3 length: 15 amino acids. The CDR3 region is CASSLSSRRGAEAFF. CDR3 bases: TGTGCCAGCAGTTTATCCAGCCGCCGGGGGGCTGAAGCTTTCTTT.

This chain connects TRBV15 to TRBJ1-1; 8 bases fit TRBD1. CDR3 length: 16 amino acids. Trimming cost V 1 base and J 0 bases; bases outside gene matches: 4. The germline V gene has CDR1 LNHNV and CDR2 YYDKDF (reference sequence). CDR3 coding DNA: TGTGCCACCAGCAGAGGGGACAGGCTCATGAACACTGAAGCTTTCTTT. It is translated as CATSRGDRLMNTEAFF.

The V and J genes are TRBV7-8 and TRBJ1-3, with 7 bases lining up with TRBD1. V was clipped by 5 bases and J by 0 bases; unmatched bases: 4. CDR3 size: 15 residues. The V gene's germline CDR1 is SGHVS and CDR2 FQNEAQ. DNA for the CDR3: TGTGCCAGCAGCCGCAGGGGGAGCTCTGGAAACACCATATATTTT. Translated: CASSRRGSSGNTIYF.

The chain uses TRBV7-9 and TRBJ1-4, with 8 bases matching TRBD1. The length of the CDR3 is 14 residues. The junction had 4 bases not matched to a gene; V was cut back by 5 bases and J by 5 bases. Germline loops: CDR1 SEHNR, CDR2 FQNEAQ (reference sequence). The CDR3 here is CASSRGQGNEKLFF. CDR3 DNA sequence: TGTGCCAGCAGCCGCGGACAGGGAAATGAAAAACTGTTTTTT.

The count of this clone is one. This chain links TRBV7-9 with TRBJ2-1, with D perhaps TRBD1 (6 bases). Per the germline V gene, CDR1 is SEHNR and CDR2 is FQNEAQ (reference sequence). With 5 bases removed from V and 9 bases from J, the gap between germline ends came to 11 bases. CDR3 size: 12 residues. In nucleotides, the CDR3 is TGTGCCAGCAGCCCCGGACAGCCTGAGCAGTTCTTC. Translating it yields CASSPGQPEQFF.

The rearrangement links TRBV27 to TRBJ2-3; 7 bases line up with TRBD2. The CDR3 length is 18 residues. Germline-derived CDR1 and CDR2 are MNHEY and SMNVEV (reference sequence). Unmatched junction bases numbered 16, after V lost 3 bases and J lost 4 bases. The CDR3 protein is CASSFPPHGGRESDTQYF. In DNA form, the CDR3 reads TGTGCCAGCAGTTTCCCGCCACACGGGGGGAGAGAGTCAGATACGCAGTATTTT.

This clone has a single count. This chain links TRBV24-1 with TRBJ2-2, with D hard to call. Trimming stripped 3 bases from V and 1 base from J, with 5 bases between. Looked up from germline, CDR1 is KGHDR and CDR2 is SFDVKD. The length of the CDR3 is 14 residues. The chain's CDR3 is CATSDPLNTGELFF. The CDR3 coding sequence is TGTGCCACCAGTGATCCCCTGAACACCGGGGAGCTGTTTTTT.

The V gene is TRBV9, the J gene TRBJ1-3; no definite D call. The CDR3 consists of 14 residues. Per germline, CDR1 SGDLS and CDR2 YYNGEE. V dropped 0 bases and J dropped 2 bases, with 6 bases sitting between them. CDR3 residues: CASSVATTGNTIYF. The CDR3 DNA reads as TGTGCCAGCAGCGTAGCTACCACTGGAAACACCATATATTTT. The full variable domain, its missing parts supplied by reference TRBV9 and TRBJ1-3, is DSGVTQTPKHLITATGQRVTLRCSPRSGDLSVYWYQQSLDQGLQFLIQYYNGEERAKGNILERFSAQQFPDLHSELNLSSLELGDSALYFCASSVATTGNTIYFGEGSWLTVV.

The CDR3 protein is CASSRQGASNTGELFF. The CDR3 nucleotides read TGTGCCAGCAGCAGACAGGGGGCTTCGAACACCGGGGAGCTGTTTTTT. J is TRBJ2-2 and V is TRBV3-1 (or the pseudogene TRBV3-2), with 10 bases identical to TRBD1. Losses at the gene ends were 5 bases for V and 0 bases for J; bases not matched to a gene: 3. Germline-derived CDR1 and CDR2 are LGHDT and YNNKEL (reference sequence). This CDR3 comprises 16 residues.